The rows below give T cell receptor beta chains drawn from one sample of a study of memory CD4+ T cells and cytomegalovirus serostatus. Some clones are missing from TCRdb's copy, which holds only in-frame ones; the method was immunoSEQ multiplex PCR. Here the sample spans 80,000 or so clones, around four fifths being singletons. The sample consisted of memory CD4+ T cells from blood. These receptors originate from an adult in good health and CMV-seropositive. Both conserved end residues are part of each CDR3. Each record gives: D gene, J gene, clone size, V gene, CDR3 DNA, CDR3 protein. D genes are given only for firm matches. Not every row has a clone size; where given, it reads once, few, many or a size class.

d_call: -; j_call: TRBJ1-6; clone_size: -; v_call: TRBV6-5; cdr3_nt: TGTGCCAGCAGTTTAGGACAGCCAAATTCACCCCTCCACTTT; cdr3_aa: CASSLGQPNSPLHF
d_call: -; j_call: TRBJ1-1; clone_size: -; v_call: TRBV18; cdr3_nt: TGTGCCAGCTCAGCCCGAGAGGGGAGGTGGACTGAAGCTTTCTTT; cdr3_aa: CASSAREGRWTEAFF
d_call: -; j_call: TRBJ2-5; clone_size: -; v_call: TRBV5-6; cdr3_nt: TGTGCCAGCAGCTTCAAAGGGGAGGGGGGAGAGACCCAGTACTTC; cdr3_aa: CASSFKGEGGETQYF
d_call: -; j_call: TRBJ2-1; clone_size: -; v_call: TRBV5-5; cdr3_nt: TGTGCCAGCAGCTTTGGTCGGGGACGGTTACAGGATGAGCAGTTCTTC; cdr3_aa: CASSFGRGRLQDEQFF
d_call: TRBD1; j_call: TRBJ1-2; clone_size: -; v_call: TRBV6-6; cdr3_nt: TGTGCCAGCAGGATTGGGGGCGCAGGGGGCAACTATGGCTACACCTTC; cdr3_aa: CASRIGGAGGNYGYTF
d_call: -; j_call: TRBJ1-5; clone_size: -; v_call: TRBV7-2; cdr3_nt: TGTGCCAGCAGCTTAGCGGGACAAAGCAATCAGCCCCAGCATTTT; cdr3_aa: CASSLAGQSNQPQHF
d_call: -; j_call: TRBJ1-5; clone_size: few; v_call: TRBV30; cdr3_nt: TGTGCCTGGAGTGCCCAGCGGACGTTCAAGCTGGCCCAGCCCCAGCATTTT; cdr3_aa: CAWSAQRTFKLAQPQHF
d_call: -; j_call: TRBJ2-7; clone_size: -; v_call: TRBV19; cdr3_nt: TGTGCCAGTAGTACGCAGGACTCCTACGAGCAGTACTTC; cdr3_aa: CASSTQDSYEQYF
d_call: -; j_call: TRBJ1-1; clone_size: -; v_call: TRBV10-3; cdr3_nt: TGTGCCATCAGTGAGACCCCCCGCGCCTGGGCCACTGAAGCTTTCTTT; cdr3_aa: CAISETPRAWATEAFF
d_call: -; j_call: TRBJ1-1; clone_size: -; v_call: TRBV18; cdr3_nt: TGTGCCAGCTCAACATTTGGTAGCAACACTGAAGCTTTCTTT; cdr3_aa: CASSTFGSNTEAFF
d_call: -; j_call: TRBJ2-2; clone_size: -; v_call: TRBV15; cdr3_nt: TGTGCCACCAGCAGAGACAGGCGAGTTACCGGGGAGCTGTTTTTT; cdr3_aa: CATSRDRRVTGELFF
d_call: -; j_call: TRBJ1-2; clone_size: -; v_call: TRBV19; cdr3_nt: TGTGCCAGTAGTATCACCCCCAACTATGGCTACACCTTC; cdr3_aa: CASSITPNYGYTF
d_call: -; j_call: TRBJ2-1; clone_size: -; v_call: TRBV6-1; cdr3_nt: TGTGCCAGCAGCCTGATTAGCGGTGACAATGAGCAGTTCTTC; cdr3_aa: CASSLISGDNEQFF
d_call: TRBD1; j_call: TRBJ1-6; clone_size: -; v_call: TRBV6-6; cdr3_nt: TGTGCCAGCAGCTTCAGGGGGCGTATTGCACCCCTCCACTTT; cdr3_aa: CASSFRGRIAPLHF
d_call: -; j_call: TRBJ2-7; clone_size: few; v_call: TRBV2; cdr3_nt: TGTGCCAGCAGTGTTAGACCTAACGAGCAGTACTTC; cdr3_aa: CASSVRPNEQYF
d_call: TRBD1; j_call: TRBJ1-2; clone_size: -; v_call: TRBV30; cdr3_nt: TGTGCCTGGAGTGTAGTCAGGGGGACTTACGGCTACACCTTC; cdr3_aa: CAWSVVRGTYGYTF
d_call: -; j_call: TRBJ2-6; clone_size: -; v_call: TRBV15; cdr3_nt: TGTGCCACCACGAGGCCCCCTGGGGCCAACGTCCTGACTTTC; cdr3_aa: CATTRPPGANVLTF
d_call: TRBD2; j_call: TRBJ2-3; clone_size: -; v_call: TRBV13; cdr3_nt: TGTGCCAGCAGCTCCCTGATTAGGGGAGGGGTCGGCACAGATACGCAGTATTTT; cdr3_aa: CASSSLIRGGVGTDTQYF
d_call: -; j_call: TRBJ2-1; clone_size: -; v_call: TRBV2; cdr3_nt: TGTGCCAGCGATACGGGGGACTTATCGAATGAGCAGTTCTTC; cdr3_aa: CASDTGDLSNEQFF
d_call: -; j_call: TRBJ1-4; clone_size: -; v_call: TRBV6-1; cdr3_nt: TGTGCCAGCAGTGGGATATTTGCAACTAATGAAAAACTGTTTTTT; cdr3_aa: CASSGIFATNEKLFF
d_call: -; j_call: TRBJ1-5; clone_size: few; v_call: TRBV19; cdr3_nt: TGTGCCAGTACCCTTTTAGGGCAGACTAGCAATCAGCCCCAGCATTTT; cdr3_aa: CASTLLGQTSNQPQHF
d_call: TRBD2; j_call: TRBJ2-1; clone_size: -; v_call: TRBV29-1; cdr3_nt: TGCAGCGTCGTAGCGGGAGTAAGGAACAATGAGCAGTTCTTC; cdr3_aa: CSVVAGVRNNEQFF
d_call: TRBD1; j_call: TRBJ1-5; clone_size: -; v_call: TRBV30; cdr3_nt: TGTGCCTGGGGGGACAGGAGCAATCAGCCCCAGCATTTT; cdr3_aa: CAWGDRSNQPQHF
d_call: -; j_call: TRBJ1-3; clone_size: -; v_call: TRBV5-6; cdr3_nt: TGTGCCAGCAGCTGGGGACCGGCGACAGACCCTGGAAACACCATATATTTT; cdr3_aa: CASSWGPATDPGNTIYF
d_call: -; j_call: TRBJ2-1; clone_size: -; v_call: TRBV10-3; cdr3_nt: TGTGCCATCAGAGAACAATATGAGCAGTTCTTC; cdr3_aa: CAIREQYEQFF
d_call: -; j_call: TRBJ2-2; clone_size: -; v_call: TRBV29-1; cdr3_nt: TGCAGCGTTGCCGGCAGGGCGTGGACCAACACCGGGGAGCTGTTTTTT; cdr3_aa: CSVAGRAWTNTGELFF
d_call: -; j_call: TRBJ2-2; clone_size: -; v_call: TRBV7-9; cdr3_nt: TGTGCCAGCAGCTTAGCGGATCTGATCTACACCGGGGAGCTGTTTTTT; cdr3_aa: CASSLADLIYTGELFF
d_call: TRBD2; j_call: TRBJ2-2; clone_size: once; v_call: TRBV27; cdr3_nt: TGTGCCAGCAGTTCGTTGACTAGCGGGAGGGCCAGGACCGGGGAGCTGTTTTTT; cdr3_aa: CASSSLTSGRARTGELFF
d_call: -; j_call: TRBJ1-1; clone_size: -; v_call: TRBV2; cdr3_nt: TGTGCCAGCAATCTCGACAGGAACACTGAAGCTTTCTTT; cdr3_aa: CASNLDRNTEAFF
d_call: TRBD2; j_call: TRBJ2-7; clone_size: -; v_call: TRBV5-1; cdr3_nt: TGCGCCAGCAGCTGGACTAGCGGGGGGGCCTACGAGCAGTACTTC; cdr3_aa: CASSWTSGGAYEQYF
d_call: -; j_call: TRBJ1-2; clone_size: few; v_call: TRBV29-1; cdr3_nt: TGCAGCGGACAGGAGGGGTCCTATGGCTACACCTTC; cdr3_aa: CSGQEGSYGYTF
d_call: TRBD2; j_call: TRBJ2-1; clone_size: -; v_call: TRBV30; cdr3_nt: TGTGCCCGACGGACGGCAGGCGGGGGTAATGAGCAGTTCTTC; cdr3_aa: CARRTAGGGNEQFF
d_call: -; j_call: TRBJ1-2; clone_size: -; v_call: TRBV20-1; cdr3_nt: TGCAGTGCTGGGAGGTATGGCTACACCTTC; cdr3_aa: CSAGRYGYTF
d_call: -; j_call: TRBJ1-2; clone_size: few; v_call: TRBV6-6; cdr3_nt: TGTGCCAGCAGTTATTCCGAGGCGTCCGTGGACACCTTC; cdr3_aa: CASSYSEASVDTF
d_call: TRBD1; j_call: TRBJ2-6; clone_size: -; v_call: TRBV30; cdr3_nt: TGTGCCTGTCCAGGGGGCTCTGGGGCCAACGTCCTGACTTTC; cdr3_aa: CACPGGSGANVLTF
d_call: TRBD1; j_call: TRBJ1-3; clone_size: -; v_call: TRBV28; cdr3_nt: TGTGCCAGCAGTTGGGCGACAGGGCCATCCAGAGGAAACACCATATATTTT; cdr3_aa: CASSWATGPSRGNTIYF
d_call: -; j_call: TRBJ1-2; clone_size: -; v_call: TRBV2; cdr3_nt: TGTGCCACCGTGGACTCCCCGGAGGCGGATGGCTACACCTTC; cdr3_aa: CATVDSPEADGYTF
d_call: -; j_call: TRBJ2-1; clone_size: -; v_call: TRBV11-2; cdr3_nt: TGTGCCAGCAGCTTTCTGGGGGTTTGGTACAATGAGCAGTTCTTC; cdr3_aa: CASSFLGVWYNEQFF
d_call: TRBD2; j_call: TRBJ2-3; clone_size: -; v_call: TRBV4-3; cdr3_nt: TGCGCCAGCAGCCCAGACCGGGGTTCTAGCGGGGAAGATACGCAGTATTTT; cdr3_aa: CASSPDRGSSGEDTQYF
d_call: -; j_call: TRBJ1-5; clone_size: few; v_call: TRBV28; cdr3_nt: TGTGCCAGCGGCCTGACAGGTTTTCAGCCCCAGCATTTT; cdr3_aa: CASGLTGFQPQHF
d_call: -; j_call: TRBJ2-2; clone_size: -; v_call: TRBV6-5; cdr3_nt: TGTGCCAGCAGTTACAGGGGGACCGGGGAGCTGTTTTTT; cdr3_aa: CASSYRGTGELFF
d_call: -; j_call: TRBJ1-6; clone_size: -; v_call: TRBV11-2; cdr3_nt: TGTGCCAGCAGCAGCAGATACTCCTGGGAGCCCCTCCACTTT; cdr3_aa: CASSSRYSWEPLHF
d_call: TRBD1; j_call: TRBJ1-2; clone_size: -; v_call: TRBV7-2; cdr3_nt: TGTGCCAGCAGCTTAACAGGGGGAAACTATGGCTACACCTTC; cdr3_aa: CASSLTGGNYGYTF
d_call: -; j_call: TRBJ1-5; clone_size: -; v_call: TRBV6-6; cdr3_nt: TGTGCCAGCACCGGACACCGGAATAGCAATCAGCCCCAGCATTTT; cdr3_aa: CASTGHRNSNQPQHF
d_call: -; j_call: TRBJ1-5; clone_size: -; v_call: TRBV19; cdr3_nt: TGTGCCAGTAGTACAGGATTCAATCAGCCCCAGCATTTT; cdr3_aa: CASSTGFNQPQHF
d_call: TRBD2; j_call: TRBJ2-2; clone_size: once; v_call: TRBV7-2; cdr3_nt: TGTGCCAGCAGCCTCGGACTAGCGGGCACCGGGGAGCTGTTTTTT; cdr3_aa: CASSLGLAGTGELFF
d_call: TRBD2; j_call: TRBJ2-6; clone_size: -; v_call: TRBV2; cdr3_nt: TGTGCCAGCAGTTGGCGGCTCCTAGCGGGAAGTTCTGGGGCCAACGTCCTGACTTTC; cdr3_aa: CASSWRLLAGSSGANVLTF
d_call: TRBD1; j_call: TRBJ2-7; clone_size: -; v_call: TRBV18; cdr3_nt: TGTGCCAGCTCACCGGACAGGGGACCGGACGAGCAGTACTTC; cdr3_aa: CASSPDRGPDEQYF
d_call: -; j_call: TRBJ1-4; clone_size: -; v_call: TRBV5-4; cdr3_nt: TGTGCCAGCAGCTTGGCTAATGACGAAAAACTGTTTTTT; cdr3_aa: CASSLANDEKLFF
d_call: -; j_call: TRBJ2-7; clone_size: -; v_call: TRBV9; cdr3_nt: TGTGCCAGCAGCGAAGACTGGGGGGAGCAGTACTTC; cdr3_aa: CASSEDWGEQYF
d_call: TRBD1; j_call: TRBJ1-1; clone_size: -; v_call: TRBV5-1; cdr3_nt: TGCGCCAGCAGCTTACGGACAGGCATCAAGGGAACTGAAGCTTTCTTT; cdr3_aa: CASSLRTGIKGTEAFF
d_call: -; j_call: TRBJ1-1; clone_size: -; v_call: TRBV6-5; cdr3_nt: TGTGCCAGCAGTTACGAGGTTGACACTGAAGCTTTCTTT; cdr3_aa: CASSYEVDTEAFF
d_call: -; j_call: TRBJ2-3; clone_size: -; v_call: TRBV4-2; cdr3_nt: TGTGCCAGCAGCCGACAACCAGAGGGGGGGGCAGATACGCAGTATTTT; cdr3_aa: CASSRQPEGGADTQYF
d_call: -; j_call: TRBJ1-2; clone_size: -; v_call: TRBV7-9; cdr3_nt: TGTGCCAGCAGCATTAACGGCCAGGGATCGGGCGGCTACACCTTC; cdr3_aa: CASSINGQGSGGYTF